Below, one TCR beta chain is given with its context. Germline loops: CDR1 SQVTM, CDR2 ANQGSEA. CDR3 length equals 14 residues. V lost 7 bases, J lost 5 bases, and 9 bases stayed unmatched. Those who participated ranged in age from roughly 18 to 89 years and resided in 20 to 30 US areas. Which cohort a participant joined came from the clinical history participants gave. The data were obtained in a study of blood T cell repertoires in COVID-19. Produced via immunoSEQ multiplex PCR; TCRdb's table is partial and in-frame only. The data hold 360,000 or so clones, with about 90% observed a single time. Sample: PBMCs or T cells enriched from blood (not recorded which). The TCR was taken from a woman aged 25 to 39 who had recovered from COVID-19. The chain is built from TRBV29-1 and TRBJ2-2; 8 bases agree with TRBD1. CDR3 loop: CSATDRGRTGELFF. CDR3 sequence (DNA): TGCAGCGCGACCGACAGGGGACGGACCGGGGAGCTGTTTTTT.